Below are 14 T cell receptor beta chains sequenced from a single sample in a study of shared clonotypes between healthy human individuals. Profiling relied on immunoSEQ multiplex PCR, and the TCRdb table lists in-frame clones only, not all of them. Of around 2.1 million clones in the sample, about 94% are singletons; the top ten hold more than 0.1%. Sequenced sample: naive CD4+ T cells sorted from blood. Subset specified: CD45RA+ positively selected. The receptors were gathered from a man younger than 30 in good health.

The chain uses TRBV6-5 and TRBJ2-5; TRBD2 agrees at 7 bases. Germline CDR1 reads MNHEY; CDR2 reads SVGAGI. Trimming at V came to 8 bases and at J to 4 bases, leaving 4 bases not matched to a gene. The CDR3 consists of 12 residues. CDR3 amino acids: CASRGEVETQYF. The CDR3 DNA sequence: TGTGCCAGCCGGGGGGAGGTAGAGACCCAGTACTTC.

The J gene is TRBJ2-3, the V gene TRBV10-3; 7 bases map to TRBD2. Germline-derived CDR1 and CDR2 are ENHRY and SYGVKD. This CDR3 comprises 15 residues. With 1 base clipped from V and 4 bases from J, the junction kept 5 bases outside the gene matches. CDR3 nucleotides: TGTGCCATCAGTGAGTTGCGGGAGAGTCCAGATACGCAGTATTTT. Its translation: CAISELRESPDTQYF.

J is TRBJ1-2 and V is TRBV5-4; D gene uncertain. The CDR3 runs 15 residues. Trimming removed 0 bases at V and 0 bases at J, with 9 bases between. Germline V gene data show CDR1 as SGHNT and CDR2 as YYREEE (reference sequence). The CDR3 is CASSLERVANYGYTF. CDR3 in DNA: TGTGCCAGCAGCTTGGAGAGGGTAGCTAACTATGGCTACACCTTC. Combining the CDR3 with reference TRBV5-4 and TRBJ1-2 gives the whole variable domain ETGVTQSPTHLIKTRGQQVTLRCSSQSGHNTVSWYQQALGQGPQFIFQYYREEENGRGNFPPRFSGLQFPNYSSELNVNALELDDSALYLCASSLERVANYGYTFGSGTRLTVV.

In the case of this clone: This specimen includes other DNA sequences encoding the same CDR3. This rearrangement joins TRBV30 to TRBJ2-7; the D is unclear. The CDR3 is 11 residues long. Germline assignment: CDR1 GTSNPN and CDR2 SVGIG (reference sequence). Between the trimmed V and J ends, which lost 0 bases and 5 bases, there was a span of 5 bases. The CDR3, as DNA: TGTGCCTGGAGTGTACTTGACGAGCAGTACTTC. Translation gives CAWSVLDEQYF.

This chain uses TRBV9 with TRBJ1-1; D ambiguous. Germline loops: CDR1 SGDLS, CDR2 YYNGEE. CDR3 length: 14 residues. V shed 0 bases and J shed 2 bases, with 8 bases lying between them. The DNA for the CDR3 is TGTGCCAGCAGCGTAGAACCGGTCAACACTGAAGCTTTCTTT. Amino acid sequence: CASSVEPVNTEAFF.

The chain combines TRBV5-4 with TRBJ2-5, with D tentatively TRBD2 (7 bases). V dropped 0 bases and J dropped 1 base, with 13 bases sitting between them. In germline, CDR1 is SGHNT, CDR2 YYREEE (reference sequence). The CDR3 has 16 amino acids. CDR3 sequence reads: CASSLERDKGQETQYF. The DNA for the CDR3 is TGTGCCAGCAGCTTGGAGCGGGACAAAGGCCAAGAGACCCAGTACTTC.

The CDR3 protein is CATSGGNNYEQYF. In DNA, the CDR3 is TGTGCCACTTCAGGGGGCAACAACTACGAGCAGTACTTC. This chain links TRBV30 with TRBJ2-7, with 8 nucleotides matching TRBD1. Germline loops: CDR1 GTSNPN, CDR2 SVGIG (reference sequence). V gave up 8 bases and J gave up 3 bases; unmatched junction bases: 9. CDR3 size: 13 residues.

The table lists this clone with a count of one. The chain carries TRBV28 and TRBJ1-5; possibly TRBD1 for D (6 bases). The CDR3 runs to 16 residues. Germline CDR1 reads MDHEN; CDR2 reads SYDVKM. V was clipped by 7 bases and J by 4 bases, with 20 bases between them. CDR3 DNA: TGTGCCAGCACCTCGGGGGGGGGCGCGTTTAATCAGCCCCAGCATTTT. It encodes CASTSGGGAFNQPQHF. The full variable domain, with the rest looked up from reference TRBV28 and TRBJ1-5, is DVKVTQSSRYLVKRTGEKVFLECVQDMDHENMFWYRQDPGLGLRLIYFSYDVKMKEKGDIPEGYSVSREKKERFSLILESASTNQTSMYLCASTSGGGAFNQPQHFGDGTRLSIL.

This sequence joins TRBV9 and TRBJ1-3, with D possibly matching TRBD1 (6 bases). CDR3 size: 14 residues. Germline CDR1 is SGDLS and CDR2 is YYNGEE. The V and J ends lost 3 bases and 4 bases respectively, with 11 bases between them. The CDR3 region is CASSGRTDGNTIYF. The CDR3 DNA reads as TGTGCCAGCAGCGGAAGGACAGACGGAAACACCATATATTTT.

The chain combines TRBV2 with TRBJ2-1; TRBD2 agrees at 9 bases. The CDR3 contains 15 residues. Germline CDR1 is SNHLY and CDR2 is FYNNEI. Germline trimming cut 6 bases from V and 0 bases from J; bases unmatched to any gene: 3. The CDR3 is CASSSSGVSYNEQFF. The DNA for the CDR3 is TGTGCCAGCAGCTCTAGCGGGGTCTCCTACAATGAGCAGTTCTTC.

Remarks on this clone: In the same sample, other DNA sequences code for this CDR3. V gene TRBV28 combines with J gene TRBJ2-7; no firm D call. V lost 2 bases to trimming and J lost 4 bases, with 6 bases between them. The CDR3 runs 12 residues. Germline V gives CDR1 MDHEN, CDR2 SYDVKM. The CDR3 DNA sequence: TGTGCCAGCAGTTTACCGCCTTACGAGCAGTACTTC. Translation: CASSLPPYEQYF.

This chain's CDR3 is CASSLDRSGQFQTAKNIQYF. Here the CDR3 DNA reads TGTGCCAGCAGCTTAGATCGTTCGGGACAGTTCCAAACAGCCAAAAACATTCAGTACTTC. The chain employs TRBV7-8 and TRBJ2-4; TRBD1 matches 7 bases. This CDR3 comprises 20 residues. Germline V lookup: CDR1 SGHVS, CDR2 FQNEAQ. The junction had 15 bases not matched to a gene; V was cut back by 1 base and J by 0 bases.

This clone was seen a single time. The same CDR3 can be traced to other DNA sequences in this sample. The rearrangement uses TRBV4-1 and TRBJ2-7; TRBD2 might be the D (5 bases). Trimming removed 1 base from V and 1 base from J, with 14 bases in between. This CDR3 region has 16 residues. Germline CDR1 reads MGHRA; CDR2 reads YSYEKL. The CDR3: CASSQVETISSYEQYF. For the CDR3, the DNA is TGCGCCAGCAGCCAAGTCGAGACTATCTCTTCCTACGAGCAGTACTTC.

The chain couples TRBV5-1 to TRBJ1-2; the match to TRBD1 covers 7 bases. Germline lookup yields CDR1 SGHRS and CDR2 YFSETQ. The CDR3 contains 13 residues. V lost 4 bases, J lost 7 bases, and 7 bases stayed unmatched. In nucleotides, the CDR3 is TGCGCCAGCAGCCAAACAGGGGAGTCTGGCTACACCTTC. Translating it yields CASSQTGESGYTF.